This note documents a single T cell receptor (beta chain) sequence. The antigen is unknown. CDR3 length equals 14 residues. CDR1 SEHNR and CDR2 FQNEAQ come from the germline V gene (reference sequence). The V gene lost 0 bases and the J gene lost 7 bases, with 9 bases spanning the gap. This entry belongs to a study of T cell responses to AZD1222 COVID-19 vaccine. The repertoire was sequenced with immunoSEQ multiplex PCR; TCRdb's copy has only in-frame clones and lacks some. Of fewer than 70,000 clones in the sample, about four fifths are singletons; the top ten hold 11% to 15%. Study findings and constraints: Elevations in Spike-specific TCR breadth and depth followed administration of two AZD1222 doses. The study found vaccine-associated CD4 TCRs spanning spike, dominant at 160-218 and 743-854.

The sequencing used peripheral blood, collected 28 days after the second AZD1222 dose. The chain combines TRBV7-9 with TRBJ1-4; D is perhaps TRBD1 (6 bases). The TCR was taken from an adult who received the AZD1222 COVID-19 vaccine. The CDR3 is CASSLAGGFEKLFF. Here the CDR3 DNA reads TGTGCCAGCAGCTTAGCAGGGGGTTTTGAAAAACTGTTTTTT.